The clone carrying this T cell receptor (beta chain) came up a few times. The antigen is undetermined. The germline gives CDR1 SGHVS, CDR2 FNYEAQ. Losses at the gene ends were 1 base for V and 6 bases for J; bases not matched to a gene: 8. CDR3 length: 18 amino acids. This sample is drawn from a study of OX40 agonist ivuxolimab in advanced cancers. Study as a whole: Therapy given before enrollment (anti-PD-1, anti-PD-L1 or anti-CTLA-4) was allowed, and 35% to 45% had some. Study-level results: Dosing at 0.1 to 3.0 mg/kg was accompanied by clonal expansion of CD4+ and CD8+ blood T cells by week 6. Expanded clones tended on average to be more numerous among CD8+ T cells than CD4+. The authors did not determine the antigen specificity of the expanded peripheral T cells.

The table came from immunoSEQ multiplex PCR; TCRdb's copy has only in-frame clones and leaves some out. The sample records tens of thousands of clones, over 75% being singletons. The sequence came from an adult with an advanced solid tumor such as melanoma, head and neck, liver or kidney cancer. The chain carries TRBV7-6 and TRBJ2-2; 13 bases align to TRBD2. The material was CD4+ or CD8+ T cells sorted from blood, obtained in a trial of the OX40 agonist ivuxolimab. The CDR3 is CASSLVGRTSGSSGELFF. The CDR3 DNA sequence: TGTGCCAGCAGCTTAGTAGGGCGGACTAGCGGGAGTTCCGGGGAGCTGTTTTTT.